Below, 26 T cell receptor beta chains from the same sample are listed, as sequenced in a study of response to subunit inactivated influenza vaccine. TCRdb analysed the RT-PCR reads with MiXCR anew, one entry per CDR3 protein. The table lists 450,000 to 600,000 distinct CDR3 sequences, approximately 7.1% of them singletons. The sample in question was PBMCs from blood, obtained 23 to 25 months after vaccination. The source of these receptors is a man aged 45 to 75 who received an inactivated influenza vaccine.

This clonotype was seen ten or more times. The chain uses TRBV29-1 and TRBJ2-5, with a tentative D call TRBD2 (5 bases). The germline gives CDR1 SQVTM, CDR2 ANQGSEA. The CDR3 consists of 10 residues. Between the trimmed V and J ends, which lost 5 bases and 6 bases, there was a span of 7 bases. The CDR3 sequence is CSVHGKTQYF. For the CDR3, the DNA is TGCAGCGTTCACGGGAAGACCCAGTACTTC.

This chain uses TRBV2 with TRBJ2-4; the match to TRBD2 covers 11 bases. This CDR3 is 17 amino acids long. The junction had 5 bases not matched to a gene; V was cut back by 4 bases and J by 0 bases. The V gene's germline CDR1 is SNHLY and CDR2 FYNNEI. CDR3 region: CASSAPSGGLAKNIQYF. The CDR3 nucleotides are TGTGCCAGCAGTGCGCCTAGCGGGGGGCTAGCCAAAAACATTCAGTACTTC. Drawing the rest from reference TRBV2 and TRBJ2-4, the complete variable domain is EPEVTQTPSHQVTQMGQEVILRCVPISNHLYFYWYRQILGQKVEFLVSFYNNEISEKSEIFDDQFSVERPDGSNFTLKIRSTKLEDSAMYFCASSAPSGGLAKNIQYFGAGTRLSVL.

This clonotype was seen more than once but under ten times. The gene calls are TRBV20-1 and TRBJ2-3; 9 bases line up with TRBD2. Germline-derived CDR1 and CDR2 are DFQATT and SNEGSKA (reference sequence). There are 16 residues in the CDR3. Germline trimming cut 5 bases from V and 1 base from J; bases unmatched to any gene: 10. CDR3 sequence reads: CSASATGGGGTDTQYF. The CDR3 DNA is TGCAGTGCTTCTGCTACGGGCGGGGGGGGCACAGATACGCAGTATTTT.

V and J are TRBV28 and TRBJ2-7; a possible D gene is TRBD2 (6 bases). The length of the CDR3 is 15 residues. V lost 6 bases and J 1 base, leaving 16 bases between the germline ends. Germline loops: CDR1 MDHEN, CDR2 SYDVKM. CDR3 sequence reads: CASSDGSGQSYEQYF. CDR3 nucleotide sequence: TGTGCCAGCAGCGACGGGAGCGGGCAATCCTACGAGCAGTACTTC. The full variable domain, completed using reference TRBV28 and TRBJ2-7, is DVKVTQSSRYLVKRTGEKVFLECVQDMDHENMFWYRQDPGLGLRLIYFSYDVKMKEKGDIPEGYSVSREKKERFSLILESASTNQTSMYLCASSDGSGQSYEQYFGPGTRLTVT.

J is TRBJ2-3 and V is TRBV4-2; D gene ambiguous. This CDR3 spans 16 amino acids. Germline V lookup: CDR1 LGHNA, CDR2 YNFKEQ. Trimming cost V 4 bases and J 0 bases, with 14 bases left between them. CDR3 in DNA: TGTGCCAGCAGCCGTGGCCAGGCCTCGAGCACAGATACGCAGTATTTT. Amino acids: CASSRGQASSTDTQYF.

J is TRBJ1-1 and V is TRBV11-2; a possible D gene is TRBD1 (6 bases). The CDR3 consists of 14 residues. Deletions cut 4 bases from V and 3 bases from J, with 12 bases between. In germline, CDR1 is SGHAT, CDR2 FQNNGV. Here the CDR3 reads CASSWGAGYTEAFF. As DNA, the CDR3 is TGTGCCAGCAGCTGGGGGGCGGGATACACTGAAGCTTTCTTT.

CDR3: CASSWRRVRGTDTQYF. In DNA form, the CDR3 reads TGTGCCAGCAGCTGGCGGCGGGTCCGGGGCACAGATACGCAGTATTTT. The chain employs TRBV5-6 and TRBJ2-3; D is perhaps TRBD2 (5 bases). Germline V gene data show CDR1 as SGHDT and CDR2 as YYEEEE. This CDR3 is built from 16 residues. With 3 bases removed from V and 1 base from J, the gap between germline ends came to 15 bases.

This clonotype was detected ten times or more. V is TRBV6-2 or TRBV6-3 and J is TRBJ2-7; D is unclear. The CDR3 covers 11 residues. In germline, CDR1 is MNHEY, CDR2 SVGEGT. Trimming cost V 5 bases and J 5 bases, with 7 bases left between them. The DNA of the CDR3 is TGTGCCAGCAGTCTGGTGAACGAGCAGTACTTC. Protein sequence: CASSLVNEQYF.

The chain couples TRBV3-1 to TRBJ2-5, with no clear D. This CDR3 contains 15 residues. Germline CDR1 reads LGHDT; CDR2 reads YNNKEL (reference sequence). V was cut by 0 bases and J by 2 bases, with 10 bases left in between. The CDR3: CASSQDSGQQETQYF. In DNA, the CDR3 is TGTGCCAGCAGCCAAGATTCGGGTCAACAAGAGACCCAGTACTTC.

A few counts support this clonotype. CDR3 amino acids: CASSAQGQGYGYTF. Here the CDR3 DNA reads TGTGCCAGCAGCGCACAGGGGCAAGGCTATGGCTACACCTTC. The rearrangement links TRBV7-2 to TRBJ1-2; 7 bases align to TRBD1. J gave up 4 bases and V 5 bases, and 7 bases lay outside the gene matches. The CDR3 is 14 residues long. Germline loops: CDR1 SGHTA, CDR2 FQGNSA.

This sequence joins TRBV20-1 and TRBJ2-3; D is ambiguous. V was clipped by 0 bases and J by 2 bases, with 9 bases between them. The CDR3 totals 14 residues. Germline V lookup: CDR1 DFQATT, CDR2 SNEGSKA (reference sequence). In DNA form, the CDR3 reads TGCAGTGCTAGAGACACCCAGAACACAGATACGCAGTATTTT. Encoded protein: CSARDTQNTDTQYF.

This clonotype was seen many times. This chain joins TRBV20-1 and TRBJ2-7; D is perhaps TRBD1 (6 bases). Germline V lookup: CDR1 DFQATT, CDR2 SNEGSKA (reference sequence). This CDR3 comprises 14 residues. V was cut by 3 bases and J by 2 bases, with 14 bases left in between. CDR3 residues: CSASGARGTYEQYF. The CDR3, as DNA: TGCAGTGCTAGTGGAGCCAGGGGAACCTACGAGCAGTACTTC.

V is TRBV20-1 and J is TRBJ2-7, with TRBD2 matching 14 bases. V gave up 1 base and J gave up 3 bases; unmatched junction bases: 8. The V gene's germline CDR1 is DFQATT and CDR2 SNEGSKA (reference sequence). CDR3 length: 17 amino acids. Here the CDR3 reads CSARGGGLAGGIYEQYF. The CDR3 DNA follows: TGCAGTGCTAGAGGTGGAGGACTAGCGGGAGGTATCTACGAGCAGTACTTC.

This clonotype was counted many times. The chain employs TRBV4-3 and TRBJ1-2, with TRBD1 as a possible D gene (5 bases). Trimming stripped 4 bases from V and 0 bases from J, with 15 bases between. Per the germline V gene, CDR1 is LGHNA and CDR2 is YSLEER. The CDR3 is 16 amino acids. The CDR3 loop reads CASSLKGRHSNYGYTF. CDR3 nucleotides: TGCGCCAGCAGCCTTAAGGGGAGGCACTCTAACTATGGCTACACCTTC.

The rearrangement links TRBV7-2 to TRBJ2-7, with D possibly TRBD1 on 6 matching bases. The V gene's germline CDR1 is SGHTA and CDR2 FQGNSA. The CDR3 runs 15 residues. Trimming took off 2 bases at V and 6 bases at J, with 17 bases between the two ends. In DNA form, the CDR3 reads TGTGCCAGCAGCTTAATGGGGGCAGGGGTTCGCGAGCAGTACTTC. Amino acid sequence: CASSLMGAGVREQYF.

In this sample, this clonotype turned up a few times. This rearrangement joins TRBV20-1 to TRBJ2-5; D remains ambiguous. The V gene's germline CDR1 is DFQATT and CDR2 SNEGSKA (reference sequence). The CDR3 length is 14 residues. Trimming pared 0 bases from V and 1 base from J, leaving 9 bases between. CDR3 amino acids: CSARDPYSQETQYF. Here the CDR3 DNA reads TGCAGTGCTAGAGATCCTTACAGCCAAGAGACCCAGTACTTC.

This clonotype was seen at least ten times. V is TRBV28 and J is TRBJ2-1; D is unresolved. The CDR3 loop spans 15 amino acids. The V gene's germline CDR1 is MDHEN and CDR2 SYDVKM. V was cut by 3 bases and J by 8 bases, with 17 bases left in between. The CDR3 sequence is CASSFRLSGLDEQFF. CDR3 bases: TGTGCCAGCAGTTTTAGGTTGTCTGGGCTGGATGAGCAGTTCTTC.

This clonotype has a handful of counts. The chain is built from TRBV9 and TRBJ2-1, with 9 bases lining up with TRBD2. Per the germline V gene, CDR1 is SGDLS and CDR2 is YYNGEE. The CDR3 has 16 residues. J lost 2 bases, V lost 3 bases, and 6 bases had no gene match. Here the CDR3 reads CASSAVSGSPYNEQFF. Written as DNA, the CDR3 is TGTGCCAGCAGCGCAGTTAGCGGGAGTCCCTACAATGAGCAGTTCTTC. The complete variable domain, with remaining parts taken from reference TRBV9 and TRBJ2-1, reads DSGVTQTPKHLITATGQRVTLRCSPRSGDLSVYWYQQSLDQGLQFLIQYYNGEERAKGNILERFSAQQFPDLHSELNLSSLELGDSALYFCASSAVSGSPYNEQFFGPGTRLTVL.

In its sample, this clonotype was seen a few times. The rearrangement uses TRBV5-1 and TRBJ1-1; TRBD1 might be the D (5 bases). V dropped 1 base and J dropped 0 bases, with 16 bases sitting between them. Germline CDR1 is SGHRS and CDR2 is YFSETQ. CDR3 length: 17 amino acids. CDR3 in DNA: TGCGCCAGCAGCTTGCCCCAATTGGACACGGTGAACACTGAAGCTTTCTTT. Its protein product is CASSLPQLDTVNTEAFF.

This clonotype has ten or more counts. The chain links TRBV7-8 to TRBJ2-7; tentatively, D is TRBD1 or TRBD2 (5 bases each). V was pared by 4 bases and J by 2 bases, with 15 bases between. Germline CDR1 and CDR2: SGHVS and FQNEAQ. The CDR3 is 15 residues long. The CDR3 loop is CASSSNGANPYEQYF. The CDR3 coding sequence is TGTGCCAGCAGCTCGAACGGGGCCAACCCCTACGAGCAGTACTTC. Full variable domain (remainder filled in from reference TRBV7-8 and TRBJ2-7): GAGVSQSPRYKVAKRGQDVALRCDPISGHVSLFWYQQALGQGPEFLTYFQNEAQLDKSGLPSDRFFAERPEGSVSTLKIQRTQQEDSAVYLCASSSNGANPYEQYFGPGTRLTVT.

This clonotype was detected many times. This rearrangement joins TRBV12-3 or TRBV12-4 to TRBJ2-2; 8 bases align to TRBD1. V gave up 3 bases and J gave up 6 bases; unmatched junction bases: 3. The CDR3 totals 14 residues. The CDR3 nucleotides are TGTGCCAGCAGTTTCCAGGGGGCGGCCGGGGAGCTGTTTTTT. It codes for CASSFQGAAGELFF.

The table lists this clonotype with many counts. The chain joins TRBV7-2 to TRBJ2-3; no reliable D call. The CDR3 has 13 amino acids. With 5 bases removed from V and 4 bases from J, the gap between germline ends came to 10 bases. Germline CDR1 SGHTA, CDR2 FQGNSA. The CDR3 sequence is CASSLFGPDTQYF. As DNA, the CDR3 is TGTGCCAGCAGCCTTTTTGGTCCAGATACGCAGTATTTT.

This clonotype was seen a few times. J is TRBJ2-5 and V is TRBV7-7; the match to TRBD2 covers 8 bases. V was clipped by 2 bases and J by 5 bases; unmatched bases: 4. The germline V gene has CDR1 SSHAT and CDR2 FNYEAQ (reference sequence). The length of the CDR3 is 14 residues. The CDR3 reads CASSLRPGGETQYF. The CDR3 DNA reads TGTGCCAGCAGCTTAAGGCCGGGGGGGGAGACCCAGTACTTC.

This clonotype was seen more than once but under ten times. The rearrangement uses TRBV9 and TRBJ2-3; 11 bases align to TRBD1. The V segment lost 4 bases and the J segment 2 bases; nucleotides outside the gene matches: 6. This CDR3 has 16 residues. Germline V CDR1 and CDR2: SGDLS, YYNGEE. In nucleotides, the CDR3 is TGTGCCAGCAGCAGCGGACAGGGGGCAAACACAGATACGCAGTATTTT. Protein: CASSSGQGANTDTQYF.

This clonotype was detected only a few times. This chain joins TRBV6-5 and TRBJ2-5; 10 positions match TRBD1. The V gene end was trimmed by 2 bases and the J gene end by 5 bases; junction bases not matched to a gene: 8. The CDR3 is 16 residues long. Germline V CDR1 and CDR2: MNHEY, SVGAGI. The CDR3 sequence is CASSYAGQGRFETQYF. CDR3 coding DNA: TGTGCCAGCAGTTACGCGGGACAGGGGAGGTTCGAGACCCAGTACTTC.

This chain links TRBV20-1 with TRBJ2-1; 9 bases fit TRBD2. Germline CDR1 and CDR2: DFQATT and SNEGSKA (reference sequence). The length of the CDR3 is 14 residues. V was pared by 6 bases and J by 7 bases, with 10 bases of the junction left unmatched. CDR3 sequence reads: CSAVWREGWNEQFF. The CDR3 bases are TGCAGTGCCGTTTGGCGGGAGGGCTGGAATGAGCAGTTCTTC.